This T cell receptor (beta chain) was captured in a study of blood T cell repertoires in COVID-19 (dated by TCRdb to 2019 to 2021). Turning to the overall study: Samples from collaborators originated in the United States, Italy and Spain and spanned both the acute and convalescent phases of COVID-19. The dataset comprised deeply sampled blood TCRbeta repertoires from subjects exposed to, actively infected with, or recovered from COVID-19. The prospective study material was composed of cDNA or gDNA derived from T cells, B-cell-depleted T cells, or PBMCs. The sample metadata nearly always contained a de-identified subject ID, COVID-19 status, age in years and sex. The repertoires were made available in a free public database intended to serve as a resource for research on the immune response to SARS-CoV-2. Where available, HLA class I and class II types were taken from metadata supplied by the sample provider and were not determined by assay-based typing. Samples came from the ongoing ImmuneRACE study (first 160 participants) plus 1,254 subjects from 6 global collaborators. On the study overall, not on this receptor specifically: The quantity of clinical and demographic metadata differed by source and by participant and was supplied without curation.

With regard to this clone: The target of this receptor is not known. No qualities accompany the bases; no much larger clone lies one base away.

The immunoSEQ Assay, a bias-controlled multiplex PCR, was used to amplify TCRbeta CDR3 regions from genomic DNA. Turning to the authors' computational methods: Within the assay, amplification of reference gene primers was used to estimate how many nucleated cells each sample contained. To quantify the absolute abundance of each unique TCRbeta CDR3 rearrangement, sequence reads were collapsed and filtered. For each sample, productive Simpson clonality was calculated as the square root of Simpson's diversity index across productive rearrangements. TCRdb re-hosts the immuneACCESS table, in-frame sequences only. Its copies lack some clones; in the studies checked, an unresolved V gene accounts for under half of them, and the cause for the rest is not known. D and trimming were read from the DNA, whereas the V and J calls and clone size are those reported in that table. A total of around 360,000 clones appear in this sample, roughly 87% of them only once. Approximately 3% of the sample belongs to the ten largest clones.

From cysteine to phenylalanine, the CDR3 is 15 amino acids long. The only DNA kept is the CDR3, 45 bases in frame from the first base. The germline V gene (reference sequence) specifies LNHDA as CDR1 and SQIVND as CDR2. V lost 6 bases and J lost 3 bases, and the count of bases not matched to a germline gene is 5. In the prospective study, participants were roughly 18 to 90 years old, resided in 20 to 30 geographic areas of the United States, and were enrolled through a virtual design. Cohort assignment in the prospective study relied on participant-reported clinical history from a screening survey and a study questionnaire. Recovered participants in ImmuneRACE Cohort 3 were defined as having two consecutive negative NP/OP PCR tests, clearance from a healthcare professional, or resolution of symptoms. Mobile phlebotomists in the prospective study collected whole blood, serum and a nasopharyngeal or oropharyngeal swab from every participant. Participants in the prospective study had the option to provide additional blood draws and questionnaires over an approximately 2-month period. Prospective study blood samples were shipped either frozen or at room temperature before DNA extraction.

The sequence is built from TRBV19 and TRBJ2-3; 11 bases in the middle match TRBD2. The sequence was collected from a woman aged 25 to 45 who had recovered from COVID-19. Sequencing was done on a sample of PBMCs or T cells enriched from blood (not recorded which). The DNA is TGTGCCAGTAGCTTGACTAGCGGGACTACAGATACGCAGTATTTT. Its product reads: CASSLTSGTTDTQYF.